Shown below are 5 T cell receptor beta chains from a single sample sequenced in a study of blood T cell repertoires in COVID-19. Produced via immunoSEQ multiplex PCR; TCRdb's table is partial and in-frame only. The sample has approximately 140,000 clones; more than 80% are singletons. Input material: peripheral blood. The receptors derive from a woman aged 80 or over in a cohort sampled during active or convalescent COVID-19.

The genes are TRBV28 and TRBJ1-1, with TRBD1 matching 8 bases. V lost 9 bases to trimming and J lost 4 bases; unmatched junction nucleotides: 4. There are 12 residues in the CDR3. Germline CDR1 and CDR2: MDHEN and SYDVKM. For the CDR3, the DNA is TGTGCCAGTAAACAGGGGGTCACTGAAGCTTTCTTT. This translates into CASKQGVTEAFF.

V is TRBV6-5 and J is TRBJ1-5; 8 bases are shared with TRBD1. The trim removed 0 bases at V and 5 bases at J, leaving 3 bases unmatched. Germline CDR1 and CDR2: MNHEY and SVGAGI. This CDR3 has 15 amino acids. The CDR3: CASSYSGRGHQPQHF. CDR3 in DNA: TGTGCCAGCAGTTACTCAGGCAGGGGGCATCAGCCCCAGCATTTT.

This clone was observed once. This chain connects TRBV15 to TRBJ1-2; 11 bases are a match to TRBD1. CDR3 length equals 15 residues. Unmatched junction bases numbered 4, after V lost 5 bases and J lost 2 bases. CDR1 is LNHNV and CDR2 is YYDKDF in the germline V gene (reference sequence). The CDR3 sequence is CATSRRDRGNYGYTF. For the CDR3, the DNA is TGTGCCACCAGCCGCCGGGACAGGGGGAACTATGGCTACACCTTC. Using reference TRBV15 and TRBJ1-2 for the parts outside the CDR3, the full variable domain is DAMVIQNPRYQVTQFGKPVTLSCSQTLNHNVMYWYQQKSSQAPKLLFHYYDKDFNNEADTPDNFQSRRPNTSFCFLDIRSPGLGDTAMYLCATSRRDRGNYGYTFGSGTRLTVV.

V and J are TRBV7-9 and TRBJ1-3; a weak D match, TRBD1 (6 bases). The CDR3 totals 16 residues. The germline gives CDR1 SEHNR, CDR2 FQNEAQ (reference sequence). V was trimmed by 5 bases and J by 0 bases, leaving 14 bases between them. CDR3 region: CASSVTMGASGNTIYF. Here the CDR3 DNA reads TGTGCCAGCAGCGTAACAATGGGGGCCTCTGGAAACACCATATATTTT.

This clone was counted a single time. This chain links TRBV5-1 with TRBJ2-3; D is possibly TRBD2 (7 bases). Trimming removed 8 bases at V and 5 bases at J, with 18 bases between. This CDR3 has 14 amino acids. Looked up from germline, CDR1 is SGHRS and CDR2 is YFSETQ. Here the CDR3 reads CASYLGGARDTQYF. CDR3 coding DNA: TGCGCCAGTTACTTGGGGGGGGCCCGAGATACGCAGTATTTT.